The T cell receptor (beta chain) described here comes from a study of T cell responses to AZD1222 COVID-19 vaccine. The assay was immunoSEQ multiplex PCR, and TCRdb's table has in-frame clones only and misses some. The table has around 160,000 clones, around 90% seen once; the top ten hold 4% to 6%. The material sequenced was peripheral blood, taken on day 0 of AZD1222 vaccination. This receptor was obtained from an adult in good health.

The CDR3 coding sequence is TGTGCCAGCAGCCAAGGACGGCGGTGGAGTGGAAACACCATATATTTT. It encodes CASSQGRRWSGNTIYF. This chain links TRBV3-1 (or the pseudogene TRBV3-2) with TRBJ1-3; D remains ambiguous. V was trimmed by 1 base and J by 3 bases, leaving 13 bases between them. Per the germline V gene, CDR1 is LGHDT and CDR2 is YNNKEL (reference sequence). The CDR3 totals 16 residues.